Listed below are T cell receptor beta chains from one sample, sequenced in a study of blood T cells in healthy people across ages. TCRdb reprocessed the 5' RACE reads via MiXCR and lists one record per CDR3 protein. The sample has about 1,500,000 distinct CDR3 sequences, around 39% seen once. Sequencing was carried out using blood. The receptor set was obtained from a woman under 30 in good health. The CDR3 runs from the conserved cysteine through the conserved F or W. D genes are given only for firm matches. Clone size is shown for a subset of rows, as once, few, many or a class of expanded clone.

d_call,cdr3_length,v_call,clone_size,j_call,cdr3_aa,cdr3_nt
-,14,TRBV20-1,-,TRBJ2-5,CSARDIGLWETQYF,TGCAGTGCTAGAGATATCGGGCTTTGGGAGACCCAGTACTTC
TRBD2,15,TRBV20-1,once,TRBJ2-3,CSAPRTSGGRDTQYF,TGCAGTGCCCCTAGGACTAGCGGGGGCCGAGATACGCAGTATTTT
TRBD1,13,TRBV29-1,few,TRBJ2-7,CSAWDRGLNEQYF,TGCAGCGCTTGGGACAGGGGGCTGAACGAGCAGTACTTC
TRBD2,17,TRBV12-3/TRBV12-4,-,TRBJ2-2,CASSQPGTSLNTGELFF,TGTGCCAGCAGTCAACCCGGGACTAGTCTGAACACCGGGGAGCTGTTTTTT
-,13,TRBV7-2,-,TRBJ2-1,CASSLSPLDKQFF,TGTGCCAGCAGCCTGAGCCCTTTGGATAAGCAGTTCTTC
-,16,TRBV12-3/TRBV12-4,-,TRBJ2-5,CASSLEGTLGRETQYF,TGTGCCAGCAGTTTAGAAGGGACATTGGGGAGGGAGACCCAGTACTTC
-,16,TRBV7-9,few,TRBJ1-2,CASSVGTLQYVYGYTF,TGTGCCAGCAGCGTCGGGACTCTCCAGTATGTGTATGGCTACACCTTC
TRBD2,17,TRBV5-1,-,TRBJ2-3,CANSLGLAGVPADTQYF,TGCGCCAACAGCTTGGGACTAGCGGGGGTTCCCGCAGATACGCAGTATTTT
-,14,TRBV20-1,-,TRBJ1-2,CSASSPQGPDGYTF,TGCAGTGCCTCCTCCCCGCAGGGCCCCGATGGCTACACCTTC
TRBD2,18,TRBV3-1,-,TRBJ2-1,CASSQDARASGNHNEQFF,TGTGCCAGCAGCCAAGATGCCCGGGCTAGCGGGAATCACAATGAGCAGTTCTTC
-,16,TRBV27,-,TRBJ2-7,CASSPLRTGVVDEQYF,TGTGCCAGCAGTCCCCTAAGGACGGGAGTCGTCGATGAGCAGTACTTC
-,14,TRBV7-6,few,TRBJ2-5,CASSLAGGDDKQYF,TGTGCCAGCAGCTTAGCGGGCGGGGACGATAAGCAGTACTTC
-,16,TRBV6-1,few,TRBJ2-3,CASSDRARTITDTQYF,TGTGCCAGCAGTGATCGGGCCCGCACTATCACAGATACGCAGTATTTT
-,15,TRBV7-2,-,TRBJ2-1,CASSSPRHEGLAWFF,TGTGCCAGCAGCTCACCCCGGCATGAGGGCCTCGCGTGGTTCTTC
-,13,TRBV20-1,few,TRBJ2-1,CSATPTSNAEQFF,TGCAGTGCTACCCCCACTAGTAACGCTGAGCAGTTCTTC
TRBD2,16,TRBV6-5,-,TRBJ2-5,CASRRASGGLQETQYF,TGTGCCAGCAGGCGAGCTAGCGGGGGGCTACAAGAGACCCAGTACTTC
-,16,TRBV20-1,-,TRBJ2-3,CSARVGAGVPTDTQYF,TGCAGTGCTAGAGTGGGGGCGGGAGTGCCCACAGATACGCAGTATTTT
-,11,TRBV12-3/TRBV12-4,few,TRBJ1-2,CASEGVHGYTF,TGTGCCAGCGAAGGGGTGCATGGCTACACCTTC
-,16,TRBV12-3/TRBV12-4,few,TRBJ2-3,CASRWGVRMSTDTQYF,TGTGCCAGCCGGTGGGGGGTCAGAATGAGCACAGATACGCAGTATTTT
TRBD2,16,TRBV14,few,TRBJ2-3,CASSSLAGFPPDTQYF,TGTGCCAGCAGCTCCCTAGCGGGATTCCCCCCAGATACGCAGTATTTT
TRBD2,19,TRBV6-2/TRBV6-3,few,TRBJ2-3,CASSPTDITSGDTTDTQYF,TGTGCCAGCAGCCCAACCGACATAACTAGCGGAGACACCACAGATACGCAGTATTTT
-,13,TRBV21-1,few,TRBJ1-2,CASSKRGLYGYTF,TGTGCCAGCAGCAAAAGGGGACTTTATGGCTACACCTTC
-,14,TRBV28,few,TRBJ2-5,CASSPRQVQETQYF,TGTGCCAGCAGTCCTAGACAGGTCCAAGAGACCCAGTACTTC
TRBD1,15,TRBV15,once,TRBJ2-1,CATSRAAGTGYEQFF,TGTGCCACCAGCAGAGCTGCTGGGACAGGTTACGAGCAGTTCTTC
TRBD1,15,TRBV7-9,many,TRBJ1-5,CASSTGQGSNQPQHF,TGTGCCAGCAGCACGGGACAGGGAAGCAATCAGCCCCAGCATTTT
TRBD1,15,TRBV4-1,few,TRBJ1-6,CASREGQGNTPPLHF,TGCGCCAGCAGAGAGGGACAGGGTAACACGCCACCCCTCCACTTT
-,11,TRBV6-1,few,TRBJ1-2,CASEGSFGYTF,TGTGCCAGCGAGGGATCCTTTGGCTACACCTTC
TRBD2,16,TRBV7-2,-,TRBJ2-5,CASSLFLAGVGETQYF,TGTGCCAGCAGCTTATTCCTAGCGGGAGTAGGAGAGACCCAGTACTTC
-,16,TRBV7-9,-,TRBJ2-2,CASSTKAAGRTGELFF,TGTGCCAGCAGCACTAAAGCAGCAGGGCGAACCGGGGAGCTGTTTTTT
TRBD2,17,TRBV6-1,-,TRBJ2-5,CASSDRNSGKTRETQYF,TGTGCCAGCAGTGATCGGAATAGCGGGAAAACACGGGAGACCCAGTACTTC
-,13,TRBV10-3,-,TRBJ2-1,CAISEGGGETQFF,TGTGCCATCAGTGAAGGAGGGGGAGAGACCCAGTTCTTC
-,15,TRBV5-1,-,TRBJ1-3,CASSLEGMSGNTIYF,TGCGCCAGCAGCTTGGAAGGGATGTCTGGAAACACCATATATTTT
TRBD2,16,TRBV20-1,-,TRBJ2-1,CSARAGLAGVGETQFF,TGCAGTGCTAGGGCGGGACTAGCGGGAGTTGGAGAGACCCAGTTCTTC
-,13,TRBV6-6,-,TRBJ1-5,CASSYSNGWPQHF,TGTGCCAGCAGTTACTCGAATGGCTGGCCCCAGCATTTT
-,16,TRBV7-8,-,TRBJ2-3,CASSPGTSYGTDTQYF,TGTGCCAGCAGCCCTGGGACAAGCTATGGCACAGATACGCAGTATTTT
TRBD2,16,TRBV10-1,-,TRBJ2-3,CASSERLAGPSDTQYF,TGCGCCAGCAGTGAGAGGCTAGCGGGACCCTCAGATACGCAGTATTTT
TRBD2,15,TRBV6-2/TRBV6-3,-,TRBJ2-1,CASSWTSGTGNEQFF,TGTGCCAGCAGCTGGACTAGCGGGACGGGCAATGAGCAGTTCTTC
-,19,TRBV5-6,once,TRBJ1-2,CASSAGWVREAYVNYGYTF,TGTGCCAGCAGCGCTGGTTGGGTCAGGGAAGCCTACGTTAACTATGGCTACACCTTC
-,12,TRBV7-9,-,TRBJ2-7,CASTYSWGEQYF,TGTGCCAGCACCTATTCCTGGGGCGAGCAGTACTTC
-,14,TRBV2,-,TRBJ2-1,CASSDRWSYNEQFF,TGTGCCAGCAGTGACCGGTGGTCCTACAATGAGCAGTTCTTC
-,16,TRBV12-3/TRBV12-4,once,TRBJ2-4,CASSFVGQLNKNIQYF,TGTGCCAGCAGTTTTGTAGGACAGTTAAACAAAAACATTCAGTACTTC
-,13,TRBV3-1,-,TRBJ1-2,CASSRGPNHGYTF,TGTGCCAGCAGCCGAGGGCCCAACCATGGCTACACCTTC
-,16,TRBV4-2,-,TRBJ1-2,CASSQDTSDGNYGYTF,TGTGCCAGCAGCCAAGATACGAGCGACGGAAACTATGGCTACACCTTC
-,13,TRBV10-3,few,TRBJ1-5,CAIRRDMDQPQHF,TGTGCCATCAGGAGGGACATGGATCAGCCCCAGCATTTT
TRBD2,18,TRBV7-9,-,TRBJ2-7,CASSLSTGEREPPYEQYF,TGTGCCAGCAGCTTAAGTACCGGCGAGCGGGAGCCCCCCTACGAGCAGTACTTC
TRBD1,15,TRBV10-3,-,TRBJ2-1,CAIRSDRGSQETQFF,TGTGCCATCAGATCAGACAGGGGGAGTCAAGAGACCCAGTTCTTC
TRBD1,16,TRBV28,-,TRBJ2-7,CASTPSPRGRSYEQYF,TGTGCCAGCACCCCCTCGCCCAGGGGGCGATCCTACGAGCAGTACTTC
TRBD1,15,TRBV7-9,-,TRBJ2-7,CASSGRTGDRNEQYF,TGTGCCAGCAGCGGCCGGACAGGTGATAGGAACGAGCAGTACTTC
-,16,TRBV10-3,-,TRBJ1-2,CAISESGGEGNQGYTF,TGTGCCATCAGTGAGTCAGGCGGTGAGGGAAATCAAGGCTACACCTTC
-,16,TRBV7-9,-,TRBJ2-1,CASSSRKGGFLNEQFF,TGTGCCAGCAGCTCCCGTAAGGGGGGGTTTCTCAATGAGCAGTTCTTC
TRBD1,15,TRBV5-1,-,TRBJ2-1,CASSLVRDRGHEQFF,TGCGCCAGCAGCTTGGTCCGGGACAGGGGCCATGAGCAGTTCTTC
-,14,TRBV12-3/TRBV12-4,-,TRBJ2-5,CASSVDHSRETQYF,TGTGCCAGCAGTGTAGACCACAGTCGGGAGACCCAGTACTTC
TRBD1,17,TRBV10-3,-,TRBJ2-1,CAISDLGTGGYYNEQFF,TGTGCCATCAGTGACTTAGGGACAGGGGGCTACTACAATGAGCAGTTCTTC
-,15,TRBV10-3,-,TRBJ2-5,CAISAAGQPQETQYF,TGTGCCATCAGTGCAGCGGGACAGCCCCAAGAGACCCAGTACTTC